This TCR beta chain was identified in a study of blood T cell repertoires in COVID-19. The CDR3 runs to 15 residues. Germline V CDR1 and CDR2: SGHNT, YYREEE (reference sequence). Germline trimming cut 4 bases from V and 7 bases from J; bases unmatched to any gene: 8. TCRdb's table, derived via immunoSEQ multiplex PCR, lists solely in-frame clones and lacks some. The sample records about 37,000 clones, approximately 80% being singletons. The sample consisted of peripheral blood. This sequence joins TRBV5-4 and TRBJ2-3; TRBD2 agrees at 11 bases. The clonotype originates from a woman aged 70-85 years with acute or convalescent COVID-19. The CDR3, as DNA: TGTGCCAGCAGCCATAGCGGGAGGGGAGGAAATACGCAGTATTTT. It is translated as CASSHSGRGGNTQYF.